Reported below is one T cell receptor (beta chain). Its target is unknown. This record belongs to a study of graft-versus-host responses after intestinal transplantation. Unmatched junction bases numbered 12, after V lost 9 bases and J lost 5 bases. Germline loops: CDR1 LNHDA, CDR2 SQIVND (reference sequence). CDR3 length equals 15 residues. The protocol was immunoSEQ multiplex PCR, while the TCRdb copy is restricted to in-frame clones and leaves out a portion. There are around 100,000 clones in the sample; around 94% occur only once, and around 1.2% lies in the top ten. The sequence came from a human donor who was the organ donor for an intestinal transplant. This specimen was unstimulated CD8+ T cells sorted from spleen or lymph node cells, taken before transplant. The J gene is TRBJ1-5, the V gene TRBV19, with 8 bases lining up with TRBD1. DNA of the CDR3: TGTGCCAGCCTTACCGACAGGGGTCAGGATCAGCCCCAGCATTTT. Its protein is CASLTDRGQDQPQHF.